A selection of T cell receptor beta chains follows, all from one sample in a study of patients and donors after allogeneic stem cell transplantation. TCRdb analysed the RT-PCR reads with MiXCR anew, one entry per CDR3 protein. The sample yields 17,000 or so distinct CDR3 sequences, around a quarter seen once. What was sequenced was blood, either unsorted or a sorted T cell fraction (not recorded which). These receptors all come from a human donor who was either an allogeneic HSCT recipient or a stem cell or donor lymphocyte infusion donor (not recorded which). It is not recorded whose cells these are; they may come from a transplant donor. The CDR3 runs from the conserved cysteine through the conserved F or W. Each record gives: clone size, D gene, V gene, J gene, CDR3 protein, CDR3 DNA. A D gene is named only where the DNA matches it firmly. Clone sizes are given selectively: once, few, many, or a class where the clone is expanded.

few	NA	TRBV2	TRBJ1-3	CASLSPVSSGNTIYF	TGTGCCAGCCTTTCCCCGGTCAGCTCTGGAAACACCATATATTTT
NA	NA	TRBV6-1	TRBJ2-3	CASSPGRTDTQYF	TGTGCCAGCAGTCCCGGTCGCACAGATACGCAGTATTTT
NA	NA	TRBV9	TRBJ2-7	CASSRSGFSSYEQYF	TGTGCCAGCAGCCGGAGCGGGTTCAGCTCCTACGAGCAGTACTTC
NA	NA	TRBV9	TRBJ1-1	CASSVSPNTEAFF	TGTGCCAGCAGCGTAAGCCCGAACACTGAAGCTTTCTTT
NA	NA	TRBV5-1	TRBJ2-3	CASTWSLAGTDTQYF	TGCGCCAGCACCTGGTCCTTGGCGGGCACAGATACGCAGTATTTT
NA	NA	TRBV9	TRBJ2-7	CASSAPVGGEQYF	TGTGCCAGCAGCGCCCCAGTGGGAGGCGAGCAGTACTTC
NA	NA	TRBV27	TRBJ2-3	CASSSPGLRVNTQYF	TGTGCCAGCAGTTCACCGGGACTCAGAGTGAATACGCAGTATTTT
NA	TRBD2	TRBV5-5	TRBJ2-2	CASSLWTSLGELFF	TGTGCCAGCAGCCTCTGGACTAGCCTCGGGGAGCTGTTTTTT
NA	NA	TRBV9	TRBJ1-1	CASSGGPGALPEAFF	TGTGCCAGCAGCGGAGGGCCTGGGGCCCTTCCTGAAGCTTTCTTT
NA	NA	TRBV7-9	TRBJ1-2	CASSLGPGGNYGYTF	TGTGCCAGCAGCTTAGGGCCCGGCGGAAACTATGGCTACACCTTC
NA	TRBD1	TRBV27	TRBJ2-5	CASSTPGQGKETQYF	TGTGCCAGCAGTACACCGGGACAGGGGAAAGAGACCCAGTACTTC
NA	NA	TRBV5-4	TRBJ1-1	CASRPTGAGTEAFF	TGTGCCAGCAGACCGACAGGAGCCGGCACTGAAGCTTTCTTT